This TCR beta chain was recovered during a study of shared clonotypes between healthy human individuals. The V gene end was trimmed by 5 bases and the J gene end by 5 bases; junction bases not matched to a gene: 4. Germline values: CDR1 MNHEY, CDR2 SMNVEV (reference sequence). This CDR3 contains 13 residues. Once extracted for a subset, genomic DNA was divided evenly among several immunoSEQ plates. Replicate PCRs for unsorted PBMC used approximately 320 ng DNA (about 30,000 T cell genomes). Using immunoSEQ multiplex PCR, the repertoire was profiled, and TCRdb retains in-frame clones only, with some absent. This table holds fewer than 600,000 clones, 70% to 80% found once. Of note for this clone: No antigen is known for it.

General study findings and limits: Among donors, clonotype sharing was expected to be affected by sequencing depth.

The V and J genes are TRBV27 and TRBJ2-3; 7 bases are shared with TRBD2. The origin of this receptor is a woman aged 40 to 49 in good health. Some clones in this sample may be carry-over from other donors' samples. Sequencing was done on a sample of PBMCs. CDR3 in amino acids: CASSSGVGDTQYF. For the CDR3, the DNA is TGTGCCAGCAGTAGCGGGGTTGGAGATACGCAGTATTTT.